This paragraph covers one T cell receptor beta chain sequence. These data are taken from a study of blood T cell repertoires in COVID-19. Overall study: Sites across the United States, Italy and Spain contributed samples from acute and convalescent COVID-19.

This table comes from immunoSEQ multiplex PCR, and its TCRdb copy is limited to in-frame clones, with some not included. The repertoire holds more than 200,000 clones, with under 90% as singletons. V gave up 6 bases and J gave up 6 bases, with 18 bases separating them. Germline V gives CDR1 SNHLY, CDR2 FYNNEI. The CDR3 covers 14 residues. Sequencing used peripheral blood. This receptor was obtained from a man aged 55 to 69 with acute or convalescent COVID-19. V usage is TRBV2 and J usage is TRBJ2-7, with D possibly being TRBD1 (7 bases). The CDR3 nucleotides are TGTGCCAGCAGGGGCGGGACAGTGAACTTCGAGCAGTACTTC. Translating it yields CASRGGTVNFEQYF.